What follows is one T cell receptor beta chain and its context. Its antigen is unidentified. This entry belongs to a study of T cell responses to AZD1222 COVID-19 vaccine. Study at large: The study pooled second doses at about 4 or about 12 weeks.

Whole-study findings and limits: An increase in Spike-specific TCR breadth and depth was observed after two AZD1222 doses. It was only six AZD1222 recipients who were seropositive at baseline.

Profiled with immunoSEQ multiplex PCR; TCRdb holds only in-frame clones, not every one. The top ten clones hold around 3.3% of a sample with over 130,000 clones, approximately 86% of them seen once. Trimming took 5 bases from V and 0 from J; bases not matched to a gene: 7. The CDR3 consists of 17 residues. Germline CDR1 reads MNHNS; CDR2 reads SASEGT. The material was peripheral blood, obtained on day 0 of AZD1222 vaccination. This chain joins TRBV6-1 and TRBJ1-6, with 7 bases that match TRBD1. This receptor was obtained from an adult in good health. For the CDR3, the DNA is TGTGCCAGCAGTAAAGGGACAGAAAGCTCCTATAATTCACCCCTCCACTTT. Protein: CASSKGTESSYNSPLHF.